The T cell receptor (beta chain) under discussion was sequenced for a study of cytomegalovirus exposure and HLA in healthy donors. V was cut by 3 bases and J by 5 bases, with 14 bases left in between. The CDR3 totals 14 residues. The V gene's germline CDR1 is SGDLS and CDR2 YYNGEE. Regarding this clone: The antigen is undetermined.

Findings of the study overall: The CMV antigen specificity of three CMV-associated chains was confirmed through in vitro analysis. Both high specificity and high sensitivity reportedly marked the classifier's diagnosis of cytomegalovirus status.

PCR amplification relied on 60 Vbeta primers (plus 13 Jbeta primers). Original processing notes: The authors later counted about 80 million unique TCR beta chains, around 9.9 million of them shared. Data came from immunoSEQ multiplex PCR; TCRdb stores just in-frame clones and leaves some out. That table is the source of V, J and clone size, and D and trimming were worked out from the DNA. Of roughly 100,000 clones in the sample, 75% to 85% are singletons; the top ten hold approximately 2.2%. The TCR comes from a young man in good health and CMV-seronegative. The sample taken for sequencing was PBMCs. The chain joins TRBV9 to TRBJ1-2; D is perhaps TRBD1 (6 bases). As DNA, the CDR3 is TGTGCCAGCAGCGCTCCAGCGGGGGCTTATGGCTACACCTTC. Its protein product is CASSAPAGAYGYTF.